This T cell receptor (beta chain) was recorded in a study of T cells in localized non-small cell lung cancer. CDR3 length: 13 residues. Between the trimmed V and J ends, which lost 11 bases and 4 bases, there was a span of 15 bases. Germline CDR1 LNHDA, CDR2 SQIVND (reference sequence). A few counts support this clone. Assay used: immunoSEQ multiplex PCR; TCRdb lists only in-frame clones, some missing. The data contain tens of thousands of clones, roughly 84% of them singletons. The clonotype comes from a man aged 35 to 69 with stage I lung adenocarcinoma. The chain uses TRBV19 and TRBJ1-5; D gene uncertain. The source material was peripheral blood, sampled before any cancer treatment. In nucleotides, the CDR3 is TGTGCCGGACGGACCCACGGTAATCAGCCCCAGCATTTT. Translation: CAGRTHGNQPQHF.